These 29 T cell receptor beta chains were sequenced from one sample in a study of blood T cell repertoires in COVID-19. Method: immunoSEQ multiplex PCR; TCRdb's copy keeps in-frame clones and lacks some. This table has approximately 67,000 clones, over 80% appearing once. The specimen was peripheral blood. The source is a human donor in a cohort sampled during active COVID-19.

The genes are TRBV3-1 (or the pseudogene TRBV3-2) and TRBJ2-7, with D tentatively TRBD1 (5 bases). CDR1 is LGHDT, CDR2 YNNKEL, per germline (reference sequence). V lost 0 bases, J lost 4 bases, and 13 bases lay in between. The CDR3 extends over 15 amino acids. The CDR3 is CASSQDTRASYEQYF. For the CDR3, the DNA is TGTGCCAGCAGCCAAGATACCAGGGCCTCTTACGAGCAGTACTTC.

A word on this clone: One end of the junction is discordant with germline, which a read error may explain. The chain employs TRBV7-7 and TRBJ2-3; D uncertain. Germline CDR1 SSHAT, CDR2 FNYEAQ (reference sequence). This CDR3 has 15 residues. For the CDR3, the DNA is TGTGCTAGCAGCTTAACAGATGCGAGCACAGATACGCAGTATTTT. It codes for CASSLTDASTDTQYF.

The chain links TRBV28 to TRBJ2-1, with TRBD2 identical over 13 bases. Germline V gene sequence: CDR1 MDHEN, CDR2 SYDVKM. This CDR3 is 19 amino acids long. The V gene end was trimmed by 4 bases and the J gene end by 0 bases; junction bases not matched to a gene: 9. The CDR3 loop is CASSSPGLAGRSSYNEQFF. CDR3 DNA: TGTGCCAGCAGTTCCCCGGGACTAGCGGGAAGGAGCTCCTACAATGAGCAGTTCTTC.

The genes are TRBV7-9 and TRBJ2-5; TRBD2 matches 12 bases. Trimming at V came to 5 bases and at J to 0 bases, leaving 13 bases not matched to a gene. CDR1 is SEHNR and CDR2 is FQNEAQ in the germline V gene (reference sequence). This CDR3 has 19 amino acids. The CDR3 DNA is TGTGCCAGCAGCCGTCGACTAGCGGGGGCCCTACAAGACCAAGAGACCCAGTACTTC. The encoded protein is CASSRRLAGALQDQETQYF.

The V call is TRBV7-9, the J call TRBJ2-7; 9 bases are a match to TRBD1. Germline trimming cut 4 bases from V and 2 bases from J; bases unmatched to any gene: 6. Germline-derived CDR1 and CDR2 are SEHNR and FQNEAQ (reference sequence). The length of the CDR3 is 15 residues. The CDR3 reads CASSYDRQGAYEQYF. CDR3 bases: TGTGCCAGCAGCTACGACAGACAGGGGGCCTACGAGCAGTACTTC.

The V and J genes are TRBV3-1 (or the pseudogene TRBV3-2) and TRBJ2-1, with 16 bases lining up with TRBD2. CDR1 is LGHDT, CDR2 YNNKEL, per germline (reference sequence). The trim removed 3 bases at V and 7 bases at J, leaving 6 bases unmatched. This CDR3 region has 17 residues. In nucleotides, the CDR3 is TGTGCCAGCAGCCACCCGGGACTAGCGGGAGGGGGAAATGAGCAGTTCTTC. Encoded protein: CASSHPGLAGGGNEQFF.

The genes are TRBV7-8 and TRBJ1-1; a weak D match, TRBD1 (5 bases). Germline loops: CDR1 SGHVS, CDR2 FQNEAQ. The CDR3 has 15 residues. V dropped 5 bases and J dropped 1 base, with 14 bases sitting between them. CDR3 amino acids: CASSDRRVSNTEAFF. CDR3 nucleotide sequence: TGTGCCAGCAGCGACCGCAGGGTTTCGAACACTGAAGCTTTCTTT.

The chain uses TRBV9 and TRBJ1-1; D is ambiguous. Germline CDR1 and CDR2: SGDLS and YYNGEE. Between the trimmed V and J ends, which lost 0 bases and 3 bases, there was a span of 6 bases. The CDR3 has 13 amino acids. CDR3 loop: CASSVGGDTEAFF. DNA of the CDR3: TGTGCCAGCAGCGTAGGCGGGGACACTGAAGCTTTCTTT.

The gene calls are TRBV6-1 and TRBJ2-7; no definite D call. The CDR3 spans 14 residues. V lost 3 bases to trimming and J lost 3 bases, with 12 bases between them. Germline CDR1 is MNHNS and CDR2 is SASEGT. CDR3 DNA: TGTGCCAGCAGTGACAGCCCTAGGTTCTACGAGCAGTACTTC. It specifies CASSDSPRFYEQYF.

This chain joins TRBV5-5 and TRBJ2-1; D may be TRBD2 (5 bases). Germline lookup yields CDR1 SGHKS and CDR2 YYEKEE (reference sequence). V was clipped by 0 bases and J by 0 bases, with 7 bases between them. CDR3 length: 15 residues. In DNA, the CDR3 is TGTGCCAGCAGCTTGGCGGGGAGCTCCTACAATGAGCAGTTCTTC. It specifies CASSLAGSSYNEQFF.

The chain carries TRBV1 and TRBJ2-7; TRBD2, the D gene given by the table, was not confirmed from the DNA. TRBV1 is termed a pseudogene. This CDR3 comprises 20 residues. The chain's CDR3 is CTSSPFPPPGGRSKGLEQYF. As DNA, the CDR3 is TGCACCAGCAGCCCTTTCCCCCCCCCGGGGGGACGATCTAAGGGGTTGGAGCAGTACTTC.

V usage is TRBV11-2 and J usage is TRBJ2-7; 9 bases are shared with TRBD1. CDR3 length: 16 residues. Germline CDR1 SGHAT, CDR2 FQNNGV. Trimming at V came to 2 bases and at J to 2 bases, leaving 7 bases not matched to a gene. The CDR3 reads CASSLYRGRVPYEQYF. The CDR3 nucleotides are TGTGCCAGCAGCTTATACAGGGGGCGAGTCCCCTACGAGCAGTACTTC.

The V gene is TRBV7-2, the J gene TRBJ2-3, with a possible D match to TRBD1 (6 bases). Germline CDR1 and CDR2: SGHTA and FQGNSA. This CDR3 is 13 amino acids long. Deletions cut 5 bases from V and 3 bases from J, with 9 bases between. CDR3 loop: CASSSGQTDTQYF. The CDR3 DNA follows: TGTGCCAGCAGCAGCGGACAGACAGATACGCAGTATTTT.

The CDR3 region is CASSPRQGLAYEQYF. As DNA, the CDR3 is TGCGCCAGCAGCCCGCGACAGGGGCTGGCCTACGAGCAGTACTTC. J is TRBJ2-7 and V is TRBV4-3, with 8 bases that match TRBD1. Trimming removed 4 bases from V and 2 bases from J; junction bases left unmatched: 7. CDR1 is LGHNA, CDR2 YSLEER, per germline. This CDR3 has 15 amino acids.

The rearrangement uses TRBV5-1 and TRBJ2-2, with D uncertain. The length of the CDR3 is 13 residues. Trimming removed 4 bases at V and 3 bases at J, with 7 bases between. Germline V CDR1 and CDR2: SGHRS, YFSETQ. CDR3 sequence: CASSPEYTGELFF. In DNA form, the CDR3 reads TGCGCCAGCAGCCCGGAGTACACCGGGGAGCTGTTTTTT.

The chain recombines TRBV4-3 with TRBJ1-6; D is perhaps TRBD1 (5 bases). The V end lost 0 bases, the J end lost 4 bases, and 10 bases lay between the germline ends. The germline V gene has CDR1 LGHNA and CDR2 YSLEER. CDR3 length: 16 residues. CDR3 sequence (DNA): TGCGCCAGCAGCCAAGACCGACAGCTTTATAATTCACCCCTCCACTTT. Translated: CASSQDRQLYNSPLHF.

The chain employs TRBV16 and TRBJ2-1; 8 bases are a match to TRBD2. Trimming cost V 2 bases and J 9 bases; bases outside gene matches: 9. CDR3 size: 15 residues. CDR1 KGHSY and CDR2 FQNENV come from the germline V gene. DNA of the CDR3: TGTGCCAGCAGCCAACAGGCGGGAGGATCTAGTGAGCAGTTCTTC. Translation gives CASSQQAGGSSEQFF.

V and J are TRBV6-2 or TRBV6-3 and TRBJ1-5; 12 bases map to TRBD1. The CDR3 has 18 residues. Germline V gene lookup returns CDR1 MNHEY and CDR2 SVGEGT. Trimming took 2 bases from V and 6 from J; bases not matched to a gene: 11. The CDR3 loop reads CASSYPAPGQGAGQPQHF. The CDR3 nucleotides read TGTGCCAGCAGTTACCCCGCCCCGGGACAGGGGGCAGGTCAGCCCCAGCATTTT.

The chain couples TRBV5-1 to TRBJ2-5; 15 nucleotides line up with TRBD2. CDR1 and CDR2 from the germline V gene are SGHRS and YFSETQ. The CDR3 has 16 amino acids. V lost 4 bases to trimming and J lost 5 bases; unmatched junction nucleotides: 6. The CDR3 is CASSRTSGGAAETQYF. The CDR3 region has the DNA TGCGCCAGCAGCAGGACTAGCGGGGGGGCTGCGGAGACCCAGTACTTC.

This chain joins TRBV28 and TRBJ2-7, with TRBD1 identical over 12 bases. V gave up 5 bases and J gave up 3 bases; unmatched junction bases: 5. The CDR3 sequence is 15 residues long. The germline V gene has CDR1 MDHEN and CDR2 SYDVKM. CDR3 protein: CASSPGQGALYEQYF. The CDR3 DNA reads TGTGCCAGCAGTCCGGGACAGGGGGCCCTCTACGAGCAGTACTTC. The complete variable domain, with remaining parts taken from reference TRBV28 and TRBJ2-7, reads DVKVTQSSRYLVKRTGEKVFLECVQDMDHENMFWYRQDPGLGLRLIYFSYDVKMKEKGDIPEGYSVSREKKERFSLILESASTNQTSMYLCASSPGQGALYEQYFGPGTRLTVT.

V is TRBV7-8 and J is TRBJ2-1; no clear D gene. Germline assignment: CDR1 SGHVS and CDR2 FQNEAQ. Trimming shortened V by 1 base and J by 9 bases, and 16 bases separated the two germline ends. The CDR3 is made up of 15 amino acids. The CDR3 DNA follows: TGTGCCAGCAGCTTAGATTATTTGGCAGGCAGTGAGCAGTTCTTC. Amino acid sequence: CASSLDYLAGSEQFF.

V is TRBV7-3 and J is TRBJ2-1; D possibly corresponds to TRBD2 (5 bases). The CDR3 totals 13 residues. Between the trimmed V and J ends, which lost 0 bases and 11 bases, there was a span of 11 bases. Looked up from germline, CDR1 is SGHTA and CDR2 is FQGTGA. The CDR3 is CASSLTSAGKQFF. CDR3 nucleotides: TGTGCCAGCAGCTTAACCAGCGCGGGTAAGCAGTTCTTC.

This clone has only one observation. V usage is TRBV4-3 and J usage is TRBJ1-1, with D perhaps matching TRBD1 (6 bases). Per the germline V gene, CDR1 is LGHNA and CDR2 is YSLEER. This CDR3 is 15 amino acids long. V lost 2 bases and J 4 bases, leaving 14 bases between the germline ends. The CDR3 DNA reads TGCGCCAGCAGCCAACTGACTGGGGGCGGCACTGAAGCTTTCTTT. Protein product: CASSQLTGGGTEAFF.

In DNA, the CDR3 is TGTGCCAGCACCCCACCGGGACAGGGGACCGGCGGGGAGCTGTTTTTT. Its translation is CASTPPGQGTGGELFF. This chain connects TRBV28 to TRBJ2-2, with 10 bases fitting TRBD1. Germline-derived CDR1 and CDR2 are MDHEN and SYDVKM. There are 16 residues in the CDR3. V shed 7 bases and J 7 bases; nucleotides not matched to a gene: 12.

The chain joins TRBV18 to TRBJ1-1; D not resolved. CDR3 length equals 16 residues. Germline-derived CDR1 and CDR2 are KGHSH and LQKENI. V was cut by 0 bases and J by 1 base, with 12 bases left in between. As DNA, the CDR3 is TGTGCCAGCTCACCACCGGTCCGGGTAGGGAACACTGAAGCTTTCTTT. It translates to CASSPPVRVGNTEAFF.

The V and J genes are TRBV19 and TRBJ2-4; maybe TRBD1 (7 bases). The CDR3 runs to 16 residues. CDR1 LNHDA and CDR2 SQIVND come from the germline V gene (reference sequence). Trimming took off 0 bases at V and 7 bases at J, with 16 bases between the two ends. CDR3 sequence: CASSIDHETGRNIQYF. CDR3 bases: TGTGCCAGTAGTATAGATCATGAGACAGGGAGGAACATTCAGTACTTC.

The V gene is TRBV7-2, the J gene TRBJ2-3, with 7 bases identical to TRBD2. This CDR3 contains 17 residues. Germline V gives CDR1 SGHTA, CDR2 FQGNSA. The junction had 10 bases not matched to a gene; V was cut back by 1 base and J by 3 bases. The CDR3 DNA is TGTGCCAGCAGCTTAGGAAGGTTGGGTAGCGGGACAGATACGCAGTATTTT. It specifies CASSLGRLGSGTDTQYF. The whole variable domain, remainder taken from reference TRBV7-2 and TRBJ2-3, is GAGVSQSPSNKVTEKGKDVELRCDPISGHTALYWYRQSLGQGLEFLIYFQGNSAPDKSGLPSDRFSAERTGGSVSTLTIQRTQQEDSAVYLCASSLGRLGSGTDTQYFGPGTRLTVL.

This chain connects TRBV5-1 to TRBJ2-5; 9 bases agree with TRBD1. The length of the CDR3 is 14 residues. With V trimmed by 6 bases and J by 9 bases, 12 bases remained unmatched. From germline, CDR1 is SGHRS and CDR2 YFSETQ. The CDR3 reads CASTSGTGSGPQYF. CDR3 bases: TGCGCCAGCACCTCCGGGACAGGGTCTGGGCCCCAGTACTTC.

The chain joins TRBV5-8 to TRBJ1-1, with D possibly TRBD1 on 6 matching bases. The V end was cut by 4 bases, the J end by 1 base, with 8 bases between. The CDR3 is 13 residues long. Germline values: CDR1 SGHTS, CDR2 YDEGEE. CDR3 bases: TGTGCCAGCAGCCGGACAGCGAACACTGAAGCTTTCTTT. Protein sequence: CASSRTANTEAFF.